Listed below are T cell receptor beta chains from one sample, sequenced in a study of T cell responses to AZD1222 COVID-19 vaccine. Profiled with immunoSEQ multiplex PCR; TCRdb holds only in-frame clones, not every one. The sample carries under 150,000 clones, 80% to 90% recorded once. Source: peripheral blood, taken 28 days after the second AZD1222 dose. The receptor set was obtained from an adult who received the AZD1222 COVID-19 vaccine. Both conserved end residues are part of each CDR3. D genes are given only for firm matches. Rows may omit the clone size; those that give it use once, few, many or a size class.

v_gene	d_gene	j_gene	abundance	CDR3nt	CDR3aa
TRBV19	TRBD1	TRBJ2-1	.	TGTGCCAGTAGCCTAAGACAGGGGGCAGGATACAATGAGCAGTTCTTC	CASSLRQGAGYNEQFF
TRBV7-9	TRBD2	TRBJ2-1	.	TGTGCCAGCAGCCTAGCGGATGAGCAGTTCTTC	CASSLADEQFF
TRBV12-5	TRBD1	TRBJ1-1	many	TGTGCTAGTGGGACCGGGACAGGGGCAGGCACTGAAGCTTTCTTT	CASGTGTGAGTEAFF
TRBV5-5	.	TRBJ1-2	.	TGTGCCAGCAGCTTAGCTCCGGCGCCAGGGGGCTACACCTTC	CASSLAPAPGGYTF
TRBV12-5	.	TRBJ1-4	.	TGTGCTAGTGGTTTAAGAGGGGCTAATGAAAAACTGTTTTTT	CASGLRGANEKLFF
TRBV10-3	.	TRBJ1-5	.	TGTGCCATCAGTGATACGGGGGTGGATCAGCCCCAGCATTTT	CAISDTGVDQPQHF
TRBV27	TRBD2	TRBJ2-2	.	TGTGCCAGCAGTATCTCCGGGACTAGCGGGAGAGGGGGCGGGGAGCTGTTTTTT	CASSISGTSGRGGGELFF
TRBV19	.	TRBJ2-3	.	TGTGCCAGTAGAAGACAGGTCCAAGATACGCAGTATTTT	CASRRQVQDTQYF
TRBV4-1	.	TRBJ2-1	once	TGCGCCAGCAGCCAAGATCCCCTGGGTGAGCAGTTCTTC	CASSQDPLGEQFF
TRBV30	TRBD1	TRBJ1-1	.	TGTGCCTGGAGTACGACAGGGACCACTGAAGCTTTCTTT	CAWSTTGTTEAFF
TRBV19	.	TRBJ1-5	.	TGTGCCAGTAGTACCCAGAATAGCAATCAGCCCCAGCATTTT	CASSTQNSNQPQHF
TRBV5-1	.	TRBJ1-1	once	TGCGCCAGCAGCCCTTGGGGGGATATGAACACTGAAGCTTTCTTT	CASSPWGDMNTEAFF
TRBV7-2	.	TRBJ1-5	few	TGTGCCAGCAGCTTAGGAGGGTCCGGCAATCAGCCCCAGCATTTT	CASSLGGSGNQPQHF
TRBV9	.	TRBJ1-1	.	TGTGCCAGCAGTCGTACAGGGTCGGGCACTGAAGCTTTCTTT	CASSRTGSGTEAFF
TRBV19	TRBD2	TRBJ2-1	.	TGTGCCAGTAGTCCATGGACTAGCGGGAAGAATGAGCAGTTCTTC	CASSPWTSGKNEQFF
TRBV19	.	TRBJ1-3	.	TGTGCCAGTAGTGCCGGACAGAAATGGCTTGGAAACACCATATATTTT	CASSAGQKWLGNTIYF
TRBV2	TRBD1	TRBJ1-6	.	TGTGCCAGCAGTCTTCAGGGGGCGTATAATTCACCCCTCCACTTT	CASSLQGAYNSPLHF
TRBV12-3/TRBV12-4	TRBD1	TRBJ2-3	.	TGTGCCAGCAGTTGGGACAGGGGAACGCAGTATTTT	CASSWDRGTQYF
TRBV24-1	.	TRBJ1-2	.	TGTGCCACCCCTGGCACTTCCACAACGAGCTATGGCTACACCTTC	CATPGTSTTSYGYTF
TRBV5-1	.	TRBJ1-2	.	TGCGCCAGCAGCTTGGGACAGAACTATGGCTACACCTTC	CASSLGQNYGYTF
TRBV11-2	.	TRBJ1-1	.	TGTGCCAGCAGCTTAGTAGGGGACACTGAAGCTTTCTTT	CASSLVGDTEAFF
TRBV2	TRBD1	TRBJ2-7	.	TGTGCCAGCAGCGGACAGGGGACCTACGAGCAGTACTTC	CASSGQGTYEQYF
TRBV5-1	.	TRBJ1-1	once	TGCGCCAGCAGCGCCCACGGGAACACTGAAGCTTTCTTT	CASSAHGNTEAFF
TRBV2	.	TRBJ1-2	.	TGTGCCAGCACGTTATCTAACTATGGCTACACCTTC	CASTLSNYGYTF
TRBV5-1	TRBD2	TRBJ2-1	few	TGCGCCAGCACCATAGCGGGAGGGCTGAGAGAGCAGTTCTTC	CASTIAGGLREQFF
TRBV20-1	TRBD1	TRBJ1-1	few	TGCAGTGCCCTGGGACAGGCTGAAGCTTTCTTT	CSALGQAEAFF
TRBV4-1	TRBD2	TRBJ2-1	.	TGCGCCAGCAGCCAAGTGGCCGCGGGAGTTGAGCAGTTCTTC	CASSQVAAGVEQFF
TRBV6-1	TRBD1	TRBJ1-2	.	TGTGCCAGCAGTGATCAGTACAGGGGTGACCGGGGCTACACCTTC	CASSDQYRGDRGYTF
TRBV9	.	TRBJ2-3	.	TGTGCCAGCAGCGTAGGAGGGCGACGCACAGATACGCAGTATTTT	CASSVGGRRTDTQYF
TRBV27	TRBD1	TRBJ2-1	.	TGTGCCAGCAGTTTAGCAGGGGGCAGATCCTACAATGAGCAGTTCTTC	CASSLAGGRSYNEQFF
TRBV6-2/TRBV6-3	.	TRBJ1-2	few	TGTGCCAGCAGTTACGGGAGGGGATGGCTCTATGGCTACACCTTC	CASSYGRGWLYGYTF
TRBV11-2	.	TRBJ1-5	.	TGTGCCAGCAGCTTAGAGACCAATCAGCCCCAGCATTTT	CASSLETNQPQHF
TRBV29-1	.	TRBJ2-1	.	TGCAGCGTGGACTACGTAACAAGCTACAATGAGCAGTTCTTC	CSVDYVTSYNEQFF
TRBV6-5	.	TRBJ2-7	.	TGTGCCAGCACCAAGACAGACGCCTCCTACGAGCAGTACTTC	CASTKTDASYEQYF
TRBV6-2/TRBV6-3	.	TRBJ1-4	few	TGTGCCAGCAGTTACCGGGCAGAAAATGAAAAACTGTTTTTT	CASSYRAENEKLFF
TRBV19	.	TRBJ1-6	few	TGTGCCAGTAGTATGGCAGCTAATTCACCCCTCCACTTT	CASSMAANSPLHF
TRBV27	.	TRBJ1-2	.	TGTGCCAGCAGTTTATCCCCCCGGGGACGCTACACCTTC	CASSLSPRGRYTF
TRBV6-6	TRBD1	TRBJ1-1	.	TGTGCCAGCAGTTACTGGACAGGGAGACAGAACACTGAAGCTTTCTTT	CASSYWTGRQNTEAFF
TRBV20-1	.	TRBJ2-7	.	TGCAGTGCCAGTGGAACCGCCTACGAGCAGTACTTC	CSASGTAYEQYF
TRBV29-1	.	TRBJ2-5	few	TGCAGCGTTGAGCGGGGCTGGCAAGAGACCCAGTACTTC	CSVERGWQETQYF
TRBV11-2	.	TRBJ1-6	.	TGTGCCAGCACCGCGGGGAATTCACCCCTCCACTTT	CASTAGNSPLHF
TRBV3-1/TRBV3-2	.	TRBJ2-7	.	TGTGCCAGCAGCCAAGATGGGGGTTCCGAGCAGTACTTC	CASSQDGGSEQYF
TRBV19	TRBD1	TRBJ1-2	once	TGTGCCAGTAGAGACAGGGGGGACTATGGCTACACCTTC	CASRDRGDYGYTF
TRBV3-1/TRBV3-2	.	TRBJ1-6	.	TGTGCCAGCAGCCAAGATGCAGTTCCGGCCCTCCACTTT	CASSQDAVPALHF
TRBV18	.	TRBJ1-4	.	TGTGCCAGCTCACCCCGACAGGCAACTAATGAAAAACTGTTTTTT	CASSPRQATNEKLFF
TRBV3-1/TRBV3-2	TRBD2	TRBJ2-7	.	TGTGCCAGCAGCCAAGATCAGGGGACTAGCGGCATTTTCGGGCAGTACTTC	CASSQDQGTSGIFGQYF
TRBV19	TRBD2	TRBJ2-3	.	TGTGCCAGTAGGTGGGGACTAGCTACAGATACGCAGTATTTT	CASRWGLATDTQYF
TRBV3-1/TRBV3-2	.	TRBJ2-7	.	TGTGCCAGCAGCGGCAATCTAAGGTCCTACGAGCAGTACTTC	CASSGNLRSYEQYF
TRBV7-9	.	TRBJ2-1	.	TGTGCCAGCAGCTTTCAGGGGGGAGTTGGCGGGTACAATGAGCAGTTCTTC	CASSFQGGVGGYNEQFF
TRBV18	.	TRBJ2-1	many	TGTGCCAGCTCACCACAGGGAGCCTACAATGAGCAGTTCTTC	CASSPQGAYNEQFF
TRBV14	.	TRBJ2-1	.	TGTGCCAGCAGCCTTTACTACCTCAGCTCCTACAATGAGCAGTTCTTC	CASSLYYLSSYNEQFF
TRBV7-9	TRBD1	TRBJ1-1	.	TGTGCCAGCAGGCCAGACCTTCGGACAGGGGGTACTGAAGCTTTCTTT	CASRPDLRTGGTEAFF
TRBV5-5	.	TRBJ1-2	.	TGTGCCAGCAGCCCGTTGGGCGCGCATGGCTACACCTTC	CASSPLGAHGYTF
TRBV28	TRBD1	TRBJ1-4	.	TGTGCCAGCAGTTTTCGGACAGGGCAAGTTAATGAAAAACTGTTTTTT	CASSFRTGQVNEKLFF
TRBV4-2	.	TRBJ2-3	.	TGTGCCAGCAGCCCCCTCCCTGAGAAGGTGAGCACAGATACGCAGTATTTT	CASSPLPEKVSTDTQYF
TRBV29-1	.	TRBJ1-1	once	TGCAGCGTCTACCCACGGGGTCCAAGGACTTGGATGAACACTGAAGCTTTCTTT	CSVYPRGPRTWMNTEAFF
TRBV30	.	TRBJ1-6	.	TGTGCCTGGAGTGTACGCATCTATAATTCACCCCTCCACTTT	CAWSVRIYNSPLHF
TRBV5-1	TRBD2	TRBJ2-3	.	TGCGCCAGCAGCCCCGGACTAGCGGAGAGCACAGATACGCAGTATTTT	CASSPGLAESTDTQYF